This is a list of T cell receptor beta chains from one sample in a study of response to subunit inactivated influenza vaccine. TCRdb reanalysed the RT-PCR reads using MiXCR and keeps one entry per CDR3 protein. The data show about 480,000 distinct CDR3 sequences, about a tenth seen once. Source: PBMCs from blood, taken about 6 weeks after vaccination. The receptor source for this set is a man aged 50-60 years who received an inactivated influenza vaccine. Both conserved end residues are part of each CDR3. A D gene is named only where the DNA matches it firmly. Size tells how often a clone was seen (once, few, many) or the class of an expanded clone, and some rows leave it out.

v_gene: TRBV11-2
d_gene: .
abundance: once
j_gene: TRBJ2-5
len: 16
CDR3nt: TGTGCCAGCAGCTTAGAGCGAGGGCAGGGTCTCGAGACCCAGTACTTC
CDR3aa: CASSLERGQGLETQYF

v_gene: TRBV6-1
d_gene: TRBD2
abundance: .
j_gene: TRBJ2-7
len: 14
CDR3nt: TGTGCCAGCAGTAAGCGGGAGCTGTGGTACGAGCAGTACTTC
CDR3aa: CASSKRELWYEQYF

v_gene: TRBV7-2
d_gene: .
abundance: .
j_gene: TRBJ2-5
len: 14
CDR3nt: TGTGCCAGCAGCTTCATGTGGGGGCAAGAGACCCAGTACTTC
CDR3aa: CASSFMWGQETQYF

v_gene: TRBV4-1
d_gene: .
abundance: .
j_gene: TRBJ1-4
len: 13
CDR3nt: TGCGCCAGCAGCCAGGCCCTAAGTGAAAAACTGTTTTTT
CDR3aa: CASSQALSEKLFF

v_gene: TRBV3-1
d_gene: .
abundance: few
j_gene: TRBJ2-7
len: 14
CDR3nt: TGTGCCAGCAGCCAAGAGACAGCCTCCAACGAGCAGTACTTC
CDR3aa: CASSQETASNEQYF

v_gene: TRBV5-1
d_gene: .
abundance: few
j_gene: TRBJ2-7
len: 15
CDR3nt: TGCGCCAGCAGCTTCGTGGCCGGAATCGCCTACGAGCAGTACTTC
CDR3aa: CASSFVAGIAYEQYF

v_gene: TRBV6-1
d_gene: TRBD1
abundance: few
j_gene: TRBJ2-3
len: 15
CDR3nt: TGTGCCAGCAGCCAGGGACAGGCTAGCACAGATACGCAGTATTTT
CDR3aa: CASSQGQASTDTQYF

v_gene: TRBV7-8
d_gene: TRBD1
abundance: .
j_gene: TRBJ2-4
len: 17
CDR3nt: TGTGCCAGCAGCCCACTACCGGGACAGGGGGCCAAAAACATTCAGTACTTC
CDR3aa: CASSPLPGQGAKNIQYF

v_gene: TRBV5-1
d_gene: .
abundance: few
j_gene: TRBJ2-1
len: 14
CDR3nt: TGCGCCAGCAGCTTTGACAACAGCTACAATGAGCAGTTCTTC
CDR3aa: CASSFDNSYNEQFF

v_gene: TRBV20-1
d_gene: TRBD1
abundance: .
j_gene: TRBJ1-6
len: 15
CDR3nt: TGCAGTGCGGAGACAGGGGGCTCCTATAATTCACCCCTCCACTTT
CDR3aa: CSAETGGSYNSPLHF

v_gene: TRBV29-1
d_gene: .
abundance: many
j_gene: TRBJ2-3
len: 16
CDR3nt: TGCAGCGTTGAAAGCTCCCGGCCGACTAGCACAGATACGCAGTATTTT
CDR3aa: CSVESSRPTSTDTQYF

v_gene: TRBV9
d_gene: TRBD1
abundance: few
j_gene: TRBJ1-6
len: 14
CDR3nt: TGTGCCAGCAGCCAAGACAGGGGCAATTCACCCCTCCACTTT
CDR3aa: CASSQDRGNSPLHF

v_gene: TRBV10-3
d_gene: TRBD2
abundance: few
j_gene: TRBJ2-3
len: 16
CDR3nt: TGTGCCATCAGTGGACTAGCGGGGGGGCCAAGAGATACGCAGTATTTT
CDR3aa: CAISGLAGGPRDTQYF

v_gene: TRBV9
d_gene: .
abundance: many
j_gene: TRBJ2-3
len: 15
CDR3nt: TGTGCCAGCAGCGTTGGGCCGAGGGTGGCAGATACGCAGTATTTT
CDR3aa: CASSVGPRVADTQYF

v_gene: TRBV20-1
d_gene: .
abundance: .
j_gene: TRBJ2-1
len: 11
CDR3nt: TGCAGTGAGGGCAGAGACAATGAGCAGTTCTTC
CDR3aa: CSEGRDNEQFF

v_gene: TRBV11-1
d_gene: .
abundance: few
j_gene: TRBJ1-3
len: 14
CDR3nt: TGTGCCAGCAGCCTTCGGGCCCCCGGAAACACCATATATTTT
CDR3aa: CASSLRAPGNTIYF

v_gene: TRBV5-1
d_gene: TRBD2
abundance: few
j_gene: TRBJ2-3
len: 19
CDR3nt: TGCGCCAGCAGCTGGACTGGCGGACTAGCGGGAGGGCGGACAGATACGCAGTATTTT
CDR3aa: CASSWTGGLAGGRTDTQYF

v_gene: TRBV2
d_gene: .
abundance: many
j_gene: TRBJ1-5
len: 13
CDR3nt: TGTGCCAGCAGGAAGCTCGGATACCAGCCCCAGCATTTT
CDR3aa: CASRKLGYQPQHF

v_gene: TRBV24-1
d_gene: TRBD2
abundance: .
j_gene: TRBJ2-3
len: 16
CDR3nt: TGTGCCACCAGTGATCGGGGACTAGCGGGAGCGGATACGCAGTATTTT
CDR3aa: CATSDRGLAGADTQYF

v_gene: TRBV24-1
d_gene: .
abundance: many
j_gene: TRBJ2-3
len: 13
CDR3nt: TGTGCCACCAGTGATGCCAGCACAGATACGCAGTATTTT
CDR3aa: CATSDASTDTQYF

v_gene: TRBV7-3
d_gene: .
abundance: .
j_gene: TRBJ2-1
len: 13
CDR3nt: TGTGCCAGCAGCTCCTCCGGGGCCAATGAGCAGTTCTTC
CDR3aa: CASSSSGANEQFF

v_gene: TRBV7-9
d_gene: TRBD1
abundance: .
j_gene: TRBJ2-3
len: 17
CDR3nt: TGTGCCAGCAGCTTAGGGGACAGCCCCCAAAGCACAGATACGCAGTATTTT
CDR3aa: CASSLGDSPQSTDTQYF

v_gene: TRBV7-9
d_gene: .
abundance: many
j_gene: TRBJ2-1
len: 14
CDR3nt: TGTGCCAGCAGCTTAAGACAGGGAGGAATTGAGCAGTTCTTC
CDR3aa: CASSLRQGGIEQFF

v_gene: TRBV28
d_gene: .
abundance: few
j_gene: TRBJ2-5
len: 12
CDR3nt: TGTGCCAGCAGAGAGGGCAAAGAGACCCAGTACTTC
CDR3aa: CASREGKETQYF